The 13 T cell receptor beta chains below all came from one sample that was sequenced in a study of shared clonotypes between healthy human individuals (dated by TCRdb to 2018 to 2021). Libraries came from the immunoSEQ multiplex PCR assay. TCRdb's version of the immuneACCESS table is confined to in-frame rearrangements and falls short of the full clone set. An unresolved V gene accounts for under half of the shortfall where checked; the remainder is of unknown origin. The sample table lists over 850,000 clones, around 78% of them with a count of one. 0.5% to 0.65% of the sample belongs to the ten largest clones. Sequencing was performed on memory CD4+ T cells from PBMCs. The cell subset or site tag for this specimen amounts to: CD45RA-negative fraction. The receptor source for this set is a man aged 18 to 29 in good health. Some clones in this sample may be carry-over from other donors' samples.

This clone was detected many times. The CDR3 DNA sequence: TGTGCCAGCAGCTTAAGAAGGCAGGGACCCAATGAGCAGTTCTTC. Protein: CASSLRRQGPNEQFF. V usage is TRBV7-3 and J usage is TRBJ2-1; D is perhaps TRBD1 or TRBD2 (5 bases each). V gave up 1 base and J gave up 6 bases, with 13 bases separating them. Germline-derived CDR1 and CDR2 are SGHTA and FQGTGA. The CDR3 has 15 amino acids.

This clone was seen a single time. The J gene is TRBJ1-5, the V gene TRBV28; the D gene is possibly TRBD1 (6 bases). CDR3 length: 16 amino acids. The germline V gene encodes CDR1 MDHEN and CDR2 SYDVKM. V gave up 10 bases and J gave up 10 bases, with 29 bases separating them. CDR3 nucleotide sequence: TGTGCCACCGACGTACGGCAGGGGCCCCTCCGAGAACCCCAGCATTTT. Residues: CATDVRQGPLREPQHF. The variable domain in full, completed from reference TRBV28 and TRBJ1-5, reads DVKVTQSSRYLVKRTGEKVFLECVQDMDHENMFWYRQDPGLGLRLIYFSYDVKMKEKGDIPEGYSVSREKKERFSLILESASTNQTSMYLCATDVRQGPLREPQHFGDGTRLSIL.

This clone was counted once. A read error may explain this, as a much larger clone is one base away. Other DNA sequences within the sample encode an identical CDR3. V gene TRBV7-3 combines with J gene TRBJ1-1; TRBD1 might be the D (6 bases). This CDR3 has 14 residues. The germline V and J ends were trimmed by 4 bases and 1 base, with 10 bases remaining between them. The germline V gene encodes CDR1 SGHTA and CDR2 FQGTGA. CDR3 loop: CASSSAGANTEAFF. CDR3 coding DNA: TGTGCCAGCAGCTCCGCGGGGGCGAACACTGAAGCTTTCTTT.

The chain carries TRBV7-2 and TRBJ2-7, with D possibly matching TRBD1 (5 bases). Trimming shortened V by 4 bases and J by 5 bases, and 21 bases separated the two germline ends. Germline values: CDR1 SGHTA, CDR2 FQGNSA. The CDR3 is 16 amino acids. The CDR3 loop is CASSSLPRASAHEQYF. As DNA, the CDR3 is TGTGCCAGCAGCTCCCTTCCCAGGGCTTCAGCGCACGAGCAGTACTTC.

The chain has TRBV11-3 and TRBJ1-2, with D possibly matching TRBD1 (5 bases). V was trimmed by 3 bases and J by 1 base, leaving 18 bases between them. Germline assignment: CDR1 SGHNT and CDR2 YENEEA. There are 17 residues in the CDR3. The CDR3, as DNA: TGTGCCAGCAGCTTCGTCAGCAGACCTGACAGTAACTATGGCTACACCTTC. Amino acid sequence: CASSFVSRPDSNYGYTF.

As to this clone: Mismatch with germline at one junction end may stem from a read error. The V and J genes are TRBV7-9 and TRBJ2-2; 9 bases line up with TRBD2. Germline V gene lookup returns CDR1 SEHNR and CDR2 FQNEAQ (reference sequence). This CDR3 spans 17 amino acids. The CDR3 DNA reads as TGTGCCAGCAGCCTAGCCTTTGCGGGAGGGTCCACCGGGGAGCTGTTTTTT. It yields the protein CASSLAFAGGSTGELFF. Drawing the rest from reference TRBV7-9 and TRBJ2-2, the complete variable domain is DTGVSQNPRHKITKRGQNVTFRCDPISEHNRLYWYRQTLGQGPEFLTYFQNEAQLEKSRLLSDRFSAERPKGSFSTLEIQRTEQGDSAMYLCASSLAFAGGSTGELFFGEGSRLTVL.

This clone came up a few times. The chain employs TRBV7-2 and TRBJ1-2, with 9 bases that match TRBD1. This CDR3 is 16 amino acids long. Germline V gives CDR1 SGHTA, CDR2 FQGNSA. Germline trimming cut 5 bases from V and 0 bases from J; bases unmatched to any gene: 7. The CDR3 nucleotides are TGTGCCAGCAGCGTGACAGGGGGGACCTCTAACTATGGCTACACCTTC. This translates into CASSVTGGTSNYGYTF.

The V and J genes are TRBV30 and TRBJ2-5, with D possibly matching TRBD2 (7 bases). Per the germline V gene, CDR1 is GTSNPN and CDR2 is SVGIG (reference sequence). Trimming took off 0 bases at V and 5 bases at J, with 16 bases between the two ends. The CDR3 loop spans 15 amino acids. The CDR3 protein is CAWSVLGGGEETQYF. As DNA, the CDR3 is TGTGCCTGGAGTGTACTTGGGGGGGGCGAGGAGACCCAGTACTTC.

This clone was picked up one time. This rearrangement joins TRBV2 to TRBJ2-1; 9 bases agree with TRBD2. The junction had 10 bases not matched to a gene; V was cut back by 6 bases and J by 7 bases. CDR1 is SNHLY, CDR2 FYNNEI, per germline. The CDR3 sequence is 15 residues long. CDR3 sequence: CASRTIAGEWNEQFF. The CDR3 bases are TGTGCCAGCAGGACAATAGCGGGAGAATGGAATGAGCAGTTCTTC.

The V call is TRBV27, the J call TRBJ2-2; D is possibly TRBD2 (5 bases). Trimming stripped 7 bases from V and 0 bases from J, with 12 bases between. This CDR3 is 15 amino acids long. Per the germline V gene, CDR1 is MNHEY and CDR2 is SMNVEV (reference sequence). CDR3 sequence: CASKGAFANTGELFF. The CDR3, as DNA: TGTGCCAGCAAGGGAGCCTTCGCGAACACCGGGGAGCTGTTTTTT.

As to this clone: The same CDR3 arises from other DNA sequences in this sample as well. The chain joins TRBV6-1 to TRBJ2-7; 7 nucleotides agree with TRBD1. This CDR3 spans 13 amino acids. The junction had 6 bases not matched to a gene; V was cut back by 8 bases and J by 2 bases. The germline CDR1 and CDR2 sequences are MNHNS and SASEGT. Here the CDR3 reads CASSRDSTYEQYF. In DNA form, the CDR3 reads TGTGCCAGCTCCCGGGACAGCACCTACGAGCAGTACTTC.

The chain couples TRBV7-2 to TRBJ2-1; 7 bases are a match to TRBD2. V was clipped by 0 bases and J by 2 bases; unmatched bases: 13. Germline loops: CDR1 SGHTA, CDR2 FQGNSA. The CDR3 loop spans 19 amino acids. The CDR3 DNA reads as TGTGCCAGCAGCTTAGCGTGGGGCGGGATCAGCGGGGCCTACAATGAGCAGTTCTTC. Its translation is CASSLAWGGISGAYNEQFF.

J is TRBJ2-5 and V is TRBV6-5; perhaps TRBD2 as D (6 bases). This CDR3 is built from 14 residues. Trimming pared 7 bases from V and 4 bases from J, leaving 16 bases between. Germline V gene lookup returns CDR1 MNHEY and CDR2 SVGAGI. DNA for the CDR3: TGTGCCAGCATATCCCCGGGAGTGTTAGAGACCCAGTACTTC. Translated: CASISPGVLETQYF.